These T cell receptor beta chains were read from a single sample in a study of regulatory T cells in long-lasting Graves disease. TCRdb used MiXCR to reprocess the multiplex PCR reads, holding one entry per CDR3 protein. The table records about 430,000 distinct CDR3 sequences, over 14% of them present only once. These sequences were also reported in another study, on T cells in Graves' hyperthyroidism and ophthalmopathy.

This material consisted of peripheral blood mononuclear cells (PBMCs), taken at new diagnosis, from a patient treated with antithyroid drugs. The receptor set was obtained from a woman aged 40 to 49 with Graves disease. The conserved cysteine and the conserved F or W are not part of the CDR3 here. Fields, in order: CDR3 protein, J gene, V gene.

CDR3 protein: ASSYGLPSSYNEQF
J gene: TRBJ2-1
V gene: TRBV6-2/TRBV6-3

CDR3 protein: ASSQRDPRLLSSYGYT
J gene: TRBJ1-2
V gene: TRBV4-1

CDR3 protein: ASSLTSGVSYEQY
J gene: TRBJ2-7
V gene: TRBV27

CDR3 protein: ATSDLGTGSSYNEQF
J gene: TRBJ2-1
V gene: TRBV24-1

CDR3 protein: ASSPPTNEQF
J gene: TRBJ2-1
V gene: TRBV3-1

CDR3 protein: ASSIRVSGNTIY
J gene: TRBJ1-3
V gene: TRBV19

CDR3 protein: SATTLANGQY
J gene: TRBJ2-7
V gene: TRBV20-1

CDR3 protein: ASSEAGTSRYNEQF
J gene: TRBJ2-1
V gene: TRBV13

CDR3 protein: ASSQGSENNEQF
J gene: TRBJ2-1
V gene: TRBV14

CDR3 protein: ASSSPLGRGLYIAQY
J gene: TRBJ2-3
V gene: TRBV4-2

CDR3 protein: ASSSTGTNEKLF
J gene: TRBJ1-4
V gene: TRBV2

CDR3 protein: ASSRRLGGNQETQY
J gene: TRBJ2-5
V gene: TRBV11-2

CDR3 protein: ATSDPGGQFQETQY
J gene: TRBJ2-5
V gene: TRBV24-1

CDR3 protein: ASSLAAGFNEQF
J gene: TRBJ2-1
V gene: TRBV5-6

CDR3 protein: ASSAPGLGDTQY
J gene: TRBJ2-3
V gene: TRBV27

CDR3 protein: SVEGGGLRIDTQY
J gene: TRBJ2-3
V gene: TRBV29-1

CDR3 protein: ASSSTGENYNEQF
J gene: TRBJ2-1
V gene: TRBV12-3/TRBV12-4

CDR3 protein: ASSLERLAGRRDEQF
J gene: TRBJ2-1
V gene: TRBV7-2

CDR3 protein: ASSLGYWAGESDEQY
J gene: TRBJ2-7
V gene: TRBV12-3/TRBV12-4

CDR3 protein: ASSIGGQGYQPQH
J gene: TRBJ1-5
V gene: TRBV19

CDR3 protein: ASSPGTGSETQY
J gene: TRBJ2-5
V gene: TRBV3-1

CDR3 protein: ASSLESSGYNEQF
J gene: TRBJ2-1
V gene: TRBV7-2

CDR3 protein: SAQTGMGGTEAF
J gene: TRBJ1-1
V gene: TRBV20-1

CDR3 protein: ASSQHRGEHAEAF
J gene: TRBJ1-1
V gene: TRBV4-1

CDR3 protein: ASSRTATYNSPLH
J gene: TRBJ1-6
V gene: TRBV12-3/TRBV12-4

CDR3 protein: ASSIGQGAISYEQY
J gene: TRBJ2-7
V gene: TRBV5-5

CDR3 protein: AWSGDSNYGYT
J gene: TRBJ1-2
V gene: TRBV30

CDR3 protein: ASSTGRRETQY
J gene: TRBJ2-5
V gene: TRBV6-1

CDR3 protein: SARLAGEILGETQY
J gene: TRBJ2-5
V gene: TRBV20-1

CDR3 protein: ASQRTSGTGDTQY
J gene: TRBJ2-3
V gene: TRBV10-3

CDR3 protein: ASSRTSSSYEQY
J gene: TRBJ2-7
V gene: TRBV27

CDR3 protein: ASSYMGQTTGYT
J gene: TRBJ1-2
V gene: TRBV6-5

CDR3 protein: ASRTGANTEAF
J gene: TRBJ1-1
V gene: TRBV2

CDR3 protein: ASSYFPPGQGRNPEAF
J gene: TRBJ1-1
V gene: TRBV6-2/TRBV6-3

CDR3 protein: ASSLGTGSDLRQF
J gene: TRBJ2-1
V gene: TRBV19